The sequence of this TCR beta chain was determined in a study of cytotoxic CD8 clonotypes in ibrutinib-treated CLL. The table came from immunoSEQ multiplex PCR; TCRdb's copy has only in-frame clones and leaves some out. The table shows 20,000 to 30,000 clones, with 68% occurring only once. The germline CDR1 and CDR2 sequences are SGHKS and YYEKEE (reference sequence). CDR3 length: 14 residues. V was shortened by 5 bases and J by 2 bases, with 11 bases between the two germline ends. The sequence was collected from a human donor with chronic lymphocytic leukemia. The chain uses TRBV5-5 and TRBJ1-5; D is possibly TRBD1 (6 bases). The material sequenced was PBMCs, taken after 24 months of ibrutinib treatment. CDR3 sequence (DNA): TGTGCCAGCAGGCCAGGGGTTGGCAATCAGCCCCAGCATTTT. It codes for CASRPGVGNQPQHF. The variable domain in full, with the rest retrieved from reference TRBV5-5 and TRBJ1-5, is DAGVTQSPTHLIKTRGQQVTLRCSPISGHKSVSWYQQVLGQGPQFIFQYYEKEERGRGNFPDRFSARQFPNYSSELNVNALLLGDSALYLCASRPGVGNQPQHFGDGTRLSIL.